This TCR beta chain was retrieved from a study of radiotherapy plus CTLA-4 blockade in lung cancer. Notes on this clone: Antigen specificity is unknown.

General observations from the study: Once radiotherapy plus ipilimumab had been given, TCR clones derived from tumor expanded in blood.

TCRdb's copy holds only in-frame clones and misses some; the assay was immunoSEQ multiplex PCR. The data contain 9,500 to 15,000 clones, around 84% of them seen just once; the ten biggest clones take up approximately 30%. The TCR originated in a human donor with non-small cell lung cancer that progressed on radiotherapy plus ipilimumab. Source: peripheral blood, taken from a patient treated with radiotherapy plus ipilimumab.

In DNA, the CDR3 is TGTGCCAGCAGAATGACAGGGTCCTACGAGCAGTACTTC. This sequence encodes CASRMTGSYEQYF. V is TRBV7-9 and J is TRBJ2-7; 7 bases fit TRBD1. V shed 6 bases, J shed 1 base, and the junction held 3 bases outside the gene matches. Germline V CDR1 and CDR2: SEHNR, FQNEAQ (reference sequence). The CDR3 sequence is 13 residues long.